Shown below are 3 T cell receptor beta chains from a single sample sequenced in a study of blood T cells in healthy people across ages. Primers used in a second PCR of roughly 7 to 11 cycles were a sample-barcoded 5' primer and a J-beta primer mix. TCRdb re-called the 5' RACE reads with MiXCR, one entry per CDR3 protein. The repertoire includes about 1,000,000 distinct CDR3 sequences, roughly 45% of them detected once, and approximately 20% sits in the top ten. Sequencing was performed on blood. The receptors were gathered from a woman aged 55-75 years in good health.

This clonotype was counted ten times or more. The J gene is TRBJ2-1, the V gene TRBV10-2, with a weak D call TRBD1 (5 bases). Germline V gene data show CDR1 as WSHSY and CDR2 as SAAADI. The CDR3 contains 16 residues. Trimming cost V 3 bases and J 4 bases, with 16 bases left between them. CDR3 nucleotide sequence: TGCGCCAGCAGTGAAAGTAGGGCAGGGATATACAATGAGCAGTTCTTC. This codes for CASSESRAGIYNEQFF.

CDR3 nucleotide sequence: TGTGCCAGCAGTTTTCCCCGAGGGTTCAACATTCAGTTCTTC. It translates to CASSFPRGFNIQFF. The V and J genes are TRBV28 and TRBJ2-1, with a tentative D call TRBD2 (5 bases). The germline V gene encodes CDR1 MDHEN and CDR2 SYDVKM. V lost 3 bases and J 13 bases, leaving 19 bases between the germline ends. The CDR3 covers 14 residues.

The chain recombines TRBV29-1 with TRBJ2-1; maybe TRBD2 (6 bases). Germline CDR1 and CDR2: SQVTM and ANQGSEA. There are 14 residues in the CDR3. The V end lost 4 bases, the J end lost 0 bases, and 10 bases lay between the germline ends. This chain's CDR3 is CSVVVGSSYNEQFF. CDR3 DNA sequence: TGCAGCGTTGTGGTCGGGAGCTCCTACAATGAGCAGTTCTTC.